Listed below are T cell receptor beta chains from one sample, sequenced in a study of blood T cell repertoires in COVID-19. Here immunoSEQ multiplex PCR was the method, and the copy in TCRdb shows in-frame clones only, minus some. The sample holds about 140,000 clones; 65% to 85% are singletons and the top ten take 7.5% to 8.5%. Material: peripheral blood. These receptors were obtained from a human donor in a cohort sampled during active COVID-19. CDR3s include the opening cysteine and the closing phenylalanine or tryptophan. Fields, in order: D gene, clone size, J gene, V gene, CDR3 protein, CDR3 DNA. D genes are given only for firm matches. Clone size is given for some rows only: seen once, a few or many times, or a class if the clone is expanded.

>.|.|TRBJ1-2|TRBV20-1
CSASPHNYGYTF
TGCAGTGCTAGTCCCCATAACTATGGCTACACCTTC
>.|.|TRBJ1-1|TRBV10-3
CAISDFLSSLSEAFF
TGTGCCATCAGTGACTTCCTATCTAGTCTCTCTGAAGCTTTCTTT
>TRBD2|.|TRBJ2-1|TRBV7-2
CASSLELAGGREQFF
TGTGCCAGCAGCTTAGAACTAGCGGGGGGTCGGGAGCAGTTCTTC
>.|.|TRBJ1-6|TRBV6-6
CASSYAPPGDSPLHF
TGTGCCAGCAGTTACGCCCCCCCGGGAGATTCACCCCTCCACTTT
>.|.|TRBJ2-2|TRBV11-2
CASSLRQAANTGELFF
TGTGCCAGCAGCTTACGACAGGCCGCGAACACCGGGGAGCTGTTTTTT
>TRBD1|.|TRBJ1-2|TRBV19
CASRSGQGAGGYTF
TGTGCCAGTAGGTCGGGACAGGGGGCAGGTGGCTACACCTTC
>.|.|TRBJ2-7|TRBV5-1
CASSLQGRDYEQYF
TGCGCCAGCAGCTTGCAAGGCAGGGACTACGAGCAGTACTTC
>.|.|TRBJ2-7|TRBV10-3
CAISGREQGFHEQYF
TGTGCCATCAGTGGTAGGGAACAGGGTTTCCACGAGCAGTACTTC
>.|.|TRBJ1-2|TRBV3-1/TRBV3-2
CASSQGGEGGYTF
TGTGCCAGCAGCCAAGGAGGGGAGGGCGGCTACACCTTC
>.|.|TRBJ2-4|TRBV3-1/TRBV3-2
CASSHPRTGAKNIQYF
TGTGCCAGCAGCCACCCGCGGACGGGGGCCAAAAACATTCAGTACTTC
>.|.|TRBJ2-5|TRBV6-5
CATANGETQYF
TGTGCCACCGCAAACGGAGAGACCCAGTACTTC
>TRBD1|.|TRBJ2-5|TRBV19
CASSRGRGYETQYF
TGTGCCAGTAGTAGAGGCAGGGGGTACGAGACCCAGTACTTC
>.|.|TRBJ2-3|TRBV3-1/TRBV3-2
CASSRGLHTDTQYF
TGTGCCAGCAGTCGCGGACTACACACAGATACGCAGTATTTT
>TRBD1|.|TRBJ2-2|TRBV10-3
CATTGAGELFF
TGTGCCACTACAGGGGCCGGGGAGCTGTTTTTT
>TRBD2|.|TRBJ2-3|TRBV7-3
CASSLKGFGTSEDTQYF
TGTGCCAGCAGCTTAAAAGGGTTTGGGACTAGCGAGGATACGCAGTATTTT
>TRBD1|.|TRBJ2-7|TRBV6-5
CASSPSLGTGGQYF
TGTGCCAGCAGTCCTAGCCTCGGGACAGGGGGGCAGTACTTC
>TRBD1|.|TRBJ1-1|TRBV10-3
CAISEPRTGFNTEAFF
TGTGCCATCAGTGAGCCTCGGACAGGTTTTAACACTGAAGCTTTCTTT
>.|.|TRBJ1-1|TRBV11-3
CASSLQGLSTEAFF
TGTGCCAGCAGCTTACAGGGACTTAGCACTGAAGCTTTCTTT
>TRBD2|.|TRBJ2-2|TRBV5-1
CASSPSGGNTGELFF
TGCGCCAGCAGCCCTAGCGGGGGGAACACCGGGGAGCTGTTTTTT
>.|.|TRBJ1-5|TRBV2
CASRRGGNNQPQHF
TGTGCCAGCAGAAGGGGCGGAAACAATCAGCCCCAGCATTTT
>.|.|TRBJ2-7|TRBV24-1
CATSDGKESSYEQYF
TGTGCCACCAGTGACGGGAAAGAGAGCTCCTACGAGCAGTACTTC
>TRBD1|.|TRBJ2-2|TRBV6-6
CARRQGNTGELFF
TGTGCCAGACGACAGGGGAACACCGGGGAGCTGTTTTTT
>.|.|TRBJ2-3|TRBV7-2
CASSSPPRGNTDTQYF
TGTGCCAGCAGCTCCCCGCCGCGGGGTAACACAGATACGCAGTATTTT
>.|.|TRBJ2-3|TRBV6-4
CASSDREGTDTQYF
TGTGCCAGCAGTGACAGGGAGGGCACAGATACGCAGTATTTT
>.|.|TRBJ1-2|TRBV7-3
CASSLVAGDGYTF
TGTGCCAGCAGCTTAGTAGCAGGGGATGGCTACACCTTC
>TRBD1|.|TRBJ1-4|TRBV7-2
CASSLASGGNEKLFF
TGTGCCAGCAGCTTAGCGTCAGGGGGTAATGAAAAACTGTTTTTT
>TRBD1|.|TRBJ1-2|TRBV13
CASSSLPGQGGGYTF
TGTGCCAGCAGCTCCCTACCTGGACAGGGGGGAGGCTACACCTTC
>.|.|TRBJ2-7|TRBV13
CASSLGSGGWYEQYF
TGTGCCAGCAGCTTAGGGTCGGGGGGCTGGTACGAGCAGTACTTC
>TRBD2|.|TRBJ2-1|TRBV5-4
CASRRLAGQSSYNEQFF
TGTGCCAGCAGAAGACTAGCGGGGCAGAGCTCCTACAATGAGCAGTTCTTC
>.|once|TRBJ1-2|TRBV12-5
CASGLVRAGRSYGYTF
TGTGCTAGTGGTTTGGTACGGGCAGGGAGGAGCTATGGCTACACCTTC
>.|few|TRBJ1-2|TRBV2
CASSDSGLYYGYTF
TGTGCCAGCAGTGATTCAGGGCTCTACTATGGCTACACCTTC
>.|.|TRBJ2-6|TRBV4-1
CASSQVPITGGANVLTF
TGCGCCAGCAGCCAAGTTCCGATTACGGGGGGGGCCAACGTCCTGACTTTC
>.|.|TRBJ1-1|TRBV19
CASILTGRDEAFF
TGTGCCAGTATACTGACAGGTCGAGATGAAGCTTTCTTT
>.|.|TRBJ2-2|TRBV27
CASSLLAGMNTGELFF
TGTGCCAGCAGTTTATTGGCAGGGATGAACACCGGGGAGCTGTTTTTT
>TRBD2|.|TRBJ2-1|TRBV6-2/TRBV6-3
CASSYVVVAGESSYNEQFF
TGTGCCAGCAGTTACGTCGTGGTAGCGGGGGAGAGCTCCTACAATGAGCAGTTCTTC
>.|.|TRBJ2-2|TRBV10-1
CASSEGQAYTGELFF
TGCGCCAGCAGTGAAGGCCAGGCCTACACCGGGGAGCTGTTTTTT
>.|few|TRBJ2-7|TRBV6-5
CAIARVPAYEQYF
TGTGCCATCGCCAGGGTTCCAGCCTACGAGCAGTACTTC
>.|.|TRBJ1-3|TRBV27
CASSSRGISGNTIYF
TGTGCCAGCAGCTCCAGGGGCATCTCTGGAAACACCATATATTTT
>TRBD1|.|TRBJ1-5|TRBV19
CASSIGRGQGTQHF
TGTGCCAGTAGTATTGGCAGGGGGCAAGGGACCCAGCATTTT
>.|.|TRBJ2-3|TRBV5-4
CASSRNKGAPSTDTQYF
TGTGCCAGCAGCCGAAATAAGGGAGCCCCAAGCACAGATACGCAGTATTTT
>.|.|TRBJ2-1|TRBV25-1
CASSESGTLWNEQFF
TGTGCCAGCAGTGAATCCGGGACACTCTGGAATGAGCAGTTCTTC